The present entry profiles one T cell receptor (beta chain) with its context. The antigen is undetermined. This sample was taken from a study of Ad26.COV2.S vaccination and SARS-CoV-2 variants. TCRdb keeps only in-frame clones here, not all; method: immunoSEQ multiplex PCR. The table has 300,000 to 400,000 clones, about 91% seen once. V dropped 8 bases and J dropped 1; count of bases not matched to a gene: 6. Germline CDR1 reads MGHDK; CDR2 reads SYGVNS. CDR3 size: 14 residues. Points from the study as a whole: Total T cell responses may have been underestimated by the TCR breadth and depth analyses. Reported post-vaccination CD8+ and CD4+ T cell responses to spike showed substantial breadth. Vaccine recipients surpassed placebo recipients in spike-specific TCR breadth.

The specimen comprised peripheral blood, sampled after recovery from COVID-19. This clonotype was sampled from a human donor who had recovered from COVID-19. The V and J genes are TRBV25-1 and TRBJ2-3, with TRBD1 matching 7 bases. The CDR3 DNA reads TGTGCCAGCCGACAGGGATCGGGCACAGATACGCAGTATTTT. Translation: CASRQGSGTDTQYF.